One and the same sample provided the 14 T cell receptor beta chains below, sequenced in a study of regulatory T cells in long-lasting Graves disease. According to the study, TCR beta libraries were built with iRepertoire HTBI primers and CDR3-region Arm-PCR. TCRdb re-called the multiplex PCR reads with MiXCR, one entry per CDR3 protein. Altogether about 520,000 distinct CDR3 sequences are present, more than 10% being singletons, with the ten largest covering almost 9%. Time point denoted: newly diagnosed GD, antithyroid drugs for less than 3 months. The TCR library was made from RNA extracted from PBMCs. The data were also submitted as part of a second study, on T cells in Graves' hyperthyroidism and ophthalmopathy.

Sequenced here: peripheral blood mononuclear cells (PBMCs), sampled at new diagnosis, from a patient treated with antithyroid drugs. Every receptor here comes from a young woman with Graves disease.

This clonotype was recorded many times. The chain uses TRBV6-2 or TRBV6-3 and TRBJ1-1; D might be TRBD1 (5 bases). Deletions cut 2 bases from V and 11 bases from J, with 18 bases between. The CDR3 is 14 amino acids. CDR1 is MNHEY, CDR2 SVGEGT, per germline. Here the CDR3 reads CASSYLGQGQRAFF. For the CDR3, the DNA is TGTGCCAGCAGTTACCTTGGGCAGGGCCAAAGGGCTTTCTTT.

There are many counts of this clonotype. The chain links TRBV28 to TRBJ2-7; 7 nucleotides line up with TRBD1. CDR1 is MDHEN, CDR2 SYDVKM, per germline. The CDR3 sequence is 13 residues long. The V segment lost 6 bases and the J segment 7 bases; nucleotides outside the gene matches: 9. This chain's CDR3 is CASRGTAGVEQYF. The CDR3 bases are TGTGCCAGCAGGGGGACAGCAGGTGTTGAGCAGTACTTC.

This chain uses TRBV20-1 with TRBJ1-2, with D uncertain. The CDR3 sequence is 14 residues long. The V end was cut by 0 bases, the J end by 0 bases, with 8 bases between. CDR1 and CDR2 (germline): DFQATT, SNEGSKA (reference sequence). The CDR3 reads CSARDRLANYGYTF. CDR3 DNA: TGCAGTGCTAGAGATCGTTTAGCTAACTATGGCTACACCTTC.

This clonotype was recorded many times. This sequence joins TRBV6-4 and TRBJ2-2; no reliable D call. Trimming stripped 3 bases from V and 0 bases from J, with 5 bases between. The CDR3 is 14 amino acids. The V gene's germline CDR1 is MRHNA and CDR2 SNTAGT. CDR3 DNA sequence: TGTGCCAGCAGTGATACCTCGAACACCGGGGAGCTGTTTTTT. It translates to CASSDTSNTGELFF.

This clonotype was seen a few times. J is TRBJ1-3 and V is TRBV6-1; D unresolved. This CDR3 comprises 15 residues. Between the trimmed V and J ends, which lost 8 bases and 5 bases, there was a span of 19 bases. The V gene's germline CDR1 is MNHNS and CDR2 SASEGT. CDR3 sequence (DNA): TGTGCCAGCTCTATCAGCGGGTCTTCCCGAAACACCATATATTTT. Protein: CASSISGSSRNTIYF.

The table lists this clonotype with many counts. This rearrangement joins TRBV27 to TRBJ1-2; no clear D. Germline-derived CDR1 and CDR2 are MNHEY and SMNVEV (reference sequence). Between the trimmed V and J ends, which lost 4 bases and 4 bases, there was a span of 10 bases. CDR3 length: 13 amino acids. The CDR3 bases are TGTGCCAGCAGTTCTTATTCTGCCTATGGCTACACCTTC. Encoded protein: CASSSYSAYGYTF.

This clonotype was found many times. The rearrangement links TRBV12-3 or TRBV12-4 to TRBJ2-3; no definite D call. CDR3 length equals 15 residues. V lost 1 base and J 2 bases, leaving 10 bases between the germline ends. CDR3 in DNA: TGTGCCAGCAGTTTAGAGGCAGCGCCCACAGATACGCAGTATTTT. Amino acids: CASSLEAAPTDTQYF.

This clonotype was detected a few times. The chain uses TRBV4-1 and TRBJ1-1; D is perhaps TRBD1 (6 bases). Germline values: CDR1 MGHRA, CDR2 YSYEKL. The CDR3 extends over 14 amino acids. V gave up 4 bases and J gave up 3 bases, with 12 bases separating them. The DNA of the CDR3 is TGCGCCAGCAGCCCCCTTACAGGGTACACTGAAGCTTTCTTT. Protein sequence: CASSPLTGYTEAFF.

This clonotype was recorded only once. The chain uses TRBV2 and TRBJ1-5; 7 bases agree with TRBD1. Germline-derived CDR1 and CDR2 are SNHLY and FYNNEI. The CDR3 covers 14 residues. With 6 bases clipped from V and 4 bases from J, the junction kept 6 bases outside the gene matches. The CDR3 sequence: CASRRDSQNQPQHF. The CDR3 bases are TGTGCCAGCAGGCGGGACAGCCAAAATCAGCCCCAGCATTTT.

This clonotype was observed at least ten times. The chain joins TRBV28 to TRBJ2-5; D unclear. Germline V gene lookup returns CDR1 MDHEN and CDR2 SYDVKM. The germline V and J ends were trimmed by 3 bases and 0 bases, with 20 bases remaining between them. The CDR3 is 18 residues long. CDR3 region: CASSFSTRPRTDQETQYF. The CDR3 DNA reads as TGTGCCAGCAGTTTCAGCACAAGACCAAGGACGGACCAAGAGACCCAGTACTTC. Using reference TRBV28 and TRBJ2-5 for the parts outside the CDR3, the full variable domain is DVKVTQSSRYLVKRTGEKVFLECVQDMDHENMFWYRQDPGLGLRLIYFSYDVKMKEKGDIPEGYSVSREKKERFSLILESASTNQTSMYLCASSFSTRPRTDQETQYFGPGTRLLVL.

The table lists this clonotype with a few counts. This rearrangement joins TRBV29-1 to TRBJ1-3; D remains ambiguous. The CDR3 consists of 13 residues. The V end was cut by 4 bases, the J end by 2 bases, with 9 bases between. Germline assignment: CDR1 SQVTM and CDR2 ANQGSEA. Written as DNA, the CDR3 is TGCAGCGTTGGAGGTGGGGCTGGAAACACCATATATTTT. Translating it yields CSVGGGAGNTIYF. The full variable domain, completed using reference TRBV29-1 and TRBJ1-3, is SAVISQKPSRDICQRGTSLTIQCQVDSQVTMMFWYRQQPGQSLTLIATANQGSEATYESGFVIDKFPISRPNLTFSTLTVSNMSPEDSSIYLCSVGGGAGNTIYFGEGSWLTVV.

J is TRBJ2-1 and V is TRBV20-1; 7 bases line up with TRBD1. The CDR3 runs to 11 residues. The V segment lost 5 bases and the J segment 6 bases; nucleotides outside the gene matches: 1. From germline, CDR1 is DFQATT and CDR2 SNEGSKA (reference sequence). DNA for the CDR3: TGCAGTGCTGGGACAGCCAATGAGCAGTTCTTC. Protein: CSAGTANEQFF.

This clonotype showed up many times. CDR3 nucleotide sequence: TGTGCCAGCAGGGGCGGAGGGAGGTCACCCCTCCACTTT. It yields the protein CASRGGGRSPLHF. The chain recombines TRBV27 with TRBJ1-6; no definite D call. V dropped 6 bases and J dropped 10 bases, with 13 bases sitting between them. Per germline, CDR1 MNHEY and CDR2 SMNVEV (reference sequence). CDR3 length equals 13 residues.

The V and J genes are TRBV28 and TRBJ1-2; 7 bases line up with TRBD1. The CDR3 is 15 amino acids. With 1 base clipped from V and 7 bases from J, the junction kept 9 bases outside the gene matches. Germline CDR1 MDHEN, CDR2 SYDVKM. The CDR3 spells CASSLYLQGRRGYTF. The CDR3, as DNA: TGTGCCAGCAGTTTATACCTACAGGGGAGACGTGGCTACACCTTC.